Each of the 23 T cell receptor beta chains below was sequenced from the same sample in a study of blood T cells in healthy people across ages. Primers used in a second PCR of roughly 6 to 11 cycles were a sample-barcoded 5' primer and a J-beta primer mix. TCRdb itself ran the 5' RACE reads through MiXCR, one entry per CDR3 protein. The sample carries 1.4 million or so distinct CDR3 sequences, roughly 43% recorded once. Sequenced input: blood. The source is a woman aged 18-35 years in good health.

The rearrangement uses TRBV29-1 and TRBJ1-2; D remains ambiguous. The V and J ends lost 5 bases and 1 base respectively, with 5 bases between them. Germline V lookup: CDR1 SQVTM, CDR2 ANQGSEA. CDR3 length: 11 residues. CDR3 nucleotides: TGCAGCGTTCAGGATAACTATGGCTACACCTTC. It specifies CSVQDNYGYTF.

The J gene is TRBJ1-1, the V gene TRBV20-1, with TRBD1 identical over 7 bases. J gave up 3 bases and V 4 bases, and 20 bases lay outside the gene matches. The CDR3 spans 18 residues. Germline lookup yields CDR1 DFQATT and CDR2 SNEGSKA (reference sequence). The CDR3, as DNA: TGCAGTGCTACCCCGCTTGCGATGCAGGGGGATCGGTACACTGAAGCTTTCTTT. The encoded protein is CSATPLAMQGDRYTEAFF.

The V and J genes are TRBV25-1 and TRBJ2-3; the match to TRBD2 covers 9 bases. The CDR3 totals 15 residues. Germline lookup yields CDR1 MGHDK and CDR2 SYGVNS. The V and J ends lost 4 bases and 1 base, in that order; junction bases with no gene match: 3. Here the CDR3 reads CASSGERGGTDTQYF. CDR3 DNA sequence: TGTGCCAGCAGTGGCGAGCGGGGGGGCACAGATACGCAGTATTTT.

This clonotype was counted ten times or more. The chain combines TRBV29-1 with TRBJ2-7; D is ambiguous. Germline V lookup: CDR1 SQVTM, CDR2 ANQGSEA. The CDR3 contains 11 residues. Trimming took 6 bases from V and 2 from J, leaving 8 bases between them. CDR3 amino acids: CSVGSTYEQYF. The CDR3 DNA follows: TGCAGCGTCGGTTCAACCTACGAGCAGTACTTC.

V and J are TRBV5-1 and TRBJ1-2; 7 bases align to TRBD1. The CDR3 loop spans 15 amino acids. V gave up 0 bases and J gave up 3 bases; unmatched junction bases: 5. Germline CDR1 reads SGHRS; CDR2 reads YFSETQ. CDR3 nucleotide sequence: TGCGCCAGCAGCTTGGATCCAGGGGGTGACTATGGCTACACCTTC. This translates into CASSLDPGGDYGYTF.

This clonotype was seen only a few times. The V gene is TRBV7-2, the J gene TRBJ1-1; D is perhaps TRBD1 (5 bases). Between the trimmed V and J ends, which lost 5 bases and 6 bases, there was a span of 19 bases. The CDR3 is 15 amino acids. Germline V gene data show CDR1 as SGHTA and CDR2 as FQGNSA. CDR3 in DNA: TGTGCCAGCAGCCGGTCCGGGACGGGTTTTGCTGAAGCTTTCTTT. Protein product: CASSRSGTGFAEAFF.

The V call is TRBV4-3, the J call TRBJ1-2, with D unclear. This CDR3 has 13 residues. V dropped 0 bases and J dropped 8 bases, with 10 bases sitting between them. Looked up from germline, CDR1 is LGHNA and CDR2 is YSLEER. The CDR3 DNA is TGCGCCAGCAGCCAAGATACGCGAATGGGCTACACCTTC. This codes for CASSQDTRMGYTF.

Comments on this clonotype: With a much larger clone just one base away, this may be a read error. The chain recombines TRBV4-1 with TRBJ2-1; a possible D gene is TRBD2 (5 bases). The CDR3 extends over 15 amino acids. Looked up from germline, CDR1 is MGHRA and CDR2 is YSYEKL. CDR3 amino acids: CAGSQGGYTYNEQFF. In nucleotides, the CDR3 is TGCGCCGGCAGCCAAGGCGGGTACACCTACAATGAGCAGTTCTTC.

In the case of this clonotype: Its ends do not fully match the called genes, so a read error is possible. V usage is TRBV20-1 and J usage is TRBJ1-4, with 7 bases identical to TRBD1. CDR1 DFQATT and CDR2 SNEGSKA come from the germline V gene (reference sequence). The CDR3 runs to 15 residues. The CDR3 region is CSTRDPWRGREKLFF. The DNA for the CDR3 is TGCAGTACTAGAGACCCCTGGAGGGGGCGAGAAAAACTGTTTTTT.

This clonotype was detected only once. The V call is TRBV9, the J call TRBJ2-3; D is ambiguous. Germline values: CDR1 SGDLS, CDR2 YYNGEE. There are 13 residues in the CDR3. V dropped 4 bases and J dropped 4 bases, with 10 bases sitting between them. CDR3 bases: TGTGCCAGCAGCTCTTCCAGTGCAGATACGCAGTATTTT. It yields the protein CASSSSSADTQYF.

This sequence joins TRBV20-1 and TRBJ1-6; D remains unclear. The CDR3 has 13 amino acids. Per germline, CDR1 DFQATT and CDR2 SNEGSKA (reference sequence). V was shortened by 3 bases and J by 5 bases, with 8 bases between the two germline ends. The CDR3: CSASDGDNSPLHF. The CDR3 region has the DNA TGCAGTGCTAGCGACGGGGATAATTCACCCCTCCACTTT.

The J gene is TRBJ2-5, the V gene TRBV29-1; possible D gene TRBD1, 6 bases. The better agreement between TRBJ2-1 and the DNA end casts doubt on the J call. Germline CDR1 and CDR2: SQVTM and ANQGSEA. The CDR3 has 15 residues. The chain's CDR3 is CSVEENRARRETQFF. As DNA, the CDR3 is TGCAGCGTTGAGGAGAACAGGGCAAGGCGAGAGACCCAGTTCTTC.

This clonotype was counted a few times. This chain links TRBV30 with TRBJ1-1; perhaps TRBD1 as D (6 bases). The CDR3 runs to 14 residues. Germline V lookup: CDR1 GTSNPN, CDR2 SVGIG (reference sequence). Trimming left V 4 bases short and J 0 bases short, with 12 bases between. The CDR3 DNA reads as TGTGCCTGGAAACAACAGGGCTTGAACACTGAAGCTTTCTTT. Its translation is CAWKQQGLNTEAFF.

In this sample, this clonotype turned up once. A much larger clone is a single base away; this may be a read error. The rearrangement links TRBV4-3 to TRBJ2-3; D unresolved. Germline values: CDR1 LGHNA, CDR2 YSLEER. The CDR3 is 15 amino acids. Trimming took off 0 bases at V and 0 bases at J, with 7 bases between the two ends. This chain's CDR3 is CASSQDVPSTDTQYF. In DNA form, the CDR3 reads TGCGCCAGCAGCCAAGACGTTCCTAGCACAGATACGCAGTATTTT.

This clonotype was seen a handful of times. This chain joins TRBV27 and TRBJ2-1; D call uncertain. The last part of the DNA fits TRBJ2-7 better; the J call may be wrong. Germline CDR1 and CDR2: MNHEY and SMNVEV (reference sequence). This CDR3 has 16 amino acids. CDR3 in DNA: TGTGCCAGCAGTTTATTGGGGTCTGAAACCTACAATGAGCAGTACTTC. This codes for CASSLLGSETYNEQYF.

This clonotype was observed a handful of times. This chain joins TRBV7-2 and TRBJ2-7; a possible D gene is TRBD2 (6 bases). This CDR3 spans 12 amino acids. CDR1 SGHTA and CDR2 FQGNSA come from the germline V gene. V was pared by 6 bases and J by 7 bases, with 13 bases between. CDR3 sequence reads: CASSRLEREQYF. DNA of the CDR3: TGTGCCAGCAGTCGACTAGAAAGAGAGCAGTACTTC.

This clonotype was observed a few times. The V gene is TRBV20-1, the J gene TRBJ2-1; tentative D call: TRBD2 (6 bases). V lost 3 bases and J lost 7, with 13 bases in between. There are 13 residues in the CDR3. Looked up from germline, CDR1 is DFQATT and CDR2 is SNEGSKA (reference sequence). The DNA for the CDR3 is TGCAGTGCTAGGGGAAGCGGAGGGAATGAGCAGTTCTTC. Its protein product is CSARGSGGNEQFF.

This chain connects TRBV7-2 to TRBJ2-1; D is ambiguous. This CDR3 comprises 14 residues. Germline V gene lookup returns CDR1 SGHTA and CDR2 FQGNSA. With 4 bases removed from V and 3 bases from J, the gap between germline ends came to 10 bases. The CDR3 DNA reads as TGTGCCAGCAGCTCCTCGGAACTCTACAATGAGCAGTTCTTC. As protein: CASSSSELYNEQFF. The variable domain in full, with the rest retrieved from reference TRBV7-2 and TRBJ2-1, is GAGVSQSPSNKVTEKGKDVELRCDPISGHTALYWYRQSLGQGLEFLIYFQGNSAPDKSGLPSDRFSAERTGGSVSTLTIQRTQQEDSAVYLCASSSSELYNEQFFGPGTRLTVL.

J is TRBJ2-4 and V is TRBV7-6; 9 nucleotides align to TRBD2. CDR1 is SGHVS and CDR2 is FNYEAQ in the germline V gene. The CDR3 runs to 19 residues. Trimming at V came to 6 bases and at J to 1 base, leaving 16 bases not matched to a gene. This CDR3 is CASSRGSGSMVRAKNIQYF. CDR3 in DNA: TGTGCCAGCAGTCGGGGTAGCGGGAGTATGGTTCGGGCCAAAAACATTCAGTACTTC.

This clonotype was counted a few times. The genes are TRBV20-1 and TRBJ1-1; 10 bases match TRBD1. Germline loops: CDR1 DFQATT, CDR2 SNEGSKA (reference sequence). This CDR3 has 11 amino acids. The CDR3 loop reads CSRDRGPEAFF. DNA of the CDR3: TGCAGCCGGGACAGGGGTCCTGAAGCTTTCTTT.

V is TRBV29-1 and J is TRBJ2-7, with D tentatively TRBD1 (6 bases). The assigned J gene may be wrong: the sequence end matches TRBJ2-5 better. Germline V gene lookup returns CDR1 SQVTM and CDR2 ANQGSEA. The CDR3 is made up of 13 amino acids. The CDR3 spells CSAKGVNQETQYF. The CDR3 nucleotides are TGCAGCGCTAAGGGGGTAAACCAAGAGACCCAGTACTTC.

The chain uses TRBV7-8 and TRBJ1-1; the D is unclear. Germline CDR1 SGHVS, CDR2 FQNEAQ. V was pared by 1 base and J by 0 bases, with 12 bases between. The CDR3 extends over 16 amino acids. Here the CDR3 reads CASSLEGRVMNTEAFF. In DNA form, the CDR3 reads TGTGCCAGCAGCTTAGAAGGGCGGGTCATGAACACTGAAGCTTTCTTT. Drawing the rest from reference TRBV7-8 and TRBJ1-1, the complete variable domain is GAGVSQSPRYKVAKRGQDVALRCDPISGHVSLFWYQQALGQGPEFLTYFQNEAQLDKSGLPSDRFFAERPEGSVSTLKIQRTQQEDSAVYLCASSLEGRVMNTEAFFGQGTRLTVV.

The rearrangement links TRBV5-1 to TRBJ2-1; 14 bases map to TRBD2. The trim removed 6 bases at V and 7 bases at J, leaving 9 bases unmatched. Germline CDR1 and CDR2: SGHRS and YFSETQ. The CDR3 contains 16 residues. The CDR3 nucleotides read TGCGCCAGCACGGTGACTAGCGGGGGGGTGGCAAATGAGCAGTTCTTC. This sequence encodes CASTVTSGGVANEQFF.